This TCR beta chain derives from a study of cytomegalovirus exposure and HLA in healthy donors. Germline CDR1 is SGHRS and CDR2 is YFSETQ. The CDR3 is 15 residues long. Trimming took off 0 bases at V and 5 bases at J, with 11 bases between the two ends. As for this clone: As yet, its antigen is unknown.

Both 60 Vbeta primers and 13 Jbeta primers went into the PCR. The protocol was immunoSEQ multiplex PCR, while the TCRdb copy is restricted to in-frame clones and leaves out a portion. The sample includes around 75,000 clones, around 82% of them seen just once. Whole-study results and caveats: A later analysis linked some 18,000 TCR beta sequences to HLA alleles at 0.05 false discovery rate. Sequencing likely caused a cluster of highly shared sequence variants. Upon later analysis, HLA-associated TCR beta chains proved more clonally expanded than other, equally common chains. In vitro, a few CMV-associated chains proved specific for CMV antigens.

Sequences were obtained from PBMCs. V and J are TRBV5-1 and TRBJ2-2; a possible D gene is TRBD2 (5 bases). This TCR derives from a man aged 35-49 years in good health and CMV-seronegative. The DNA for the CDR3 is TGCGCCAGCAGCTTGGGAGGGTCGGTAACCGGGGAGCTGTTTTTT. This gives the protein CASSLGGSVTGELFF. The full variable domain, its missing parts supplied by reference TRBV5-1 and TRBJ2-2, is KAGVTQTPRYLIKTRGQQVTLSCSPISGHRSVSWYQQTPGQGLQFLFEYFSETQRNKGNFPGRFSGRQFSNSRSEMNVSTLELGDSALYLCASSLGGSVTGELFFGEGSRLTVL.